What follows are 16 T cell receptor beta chains derived from one specimen sequenced in a study of blood T cells in healthy people across ages. A second PCR, run for about 7 to 11 cycles, used a sample-barcoded 5' primer plus a J-beta primer mix. TCRdb passed the 5' RACE reads through MiXCR, listing each CDR3 protein once. The repertoire holds 500,000 to 650,000 distinct CDR3 sequences, with 27% as singletons. These data also featured in a second study, about T cells of mothers and their children.

Sequencing used blood. These receptors all stem from a boy between 2 and 10 years old in good health.

The V call is TRBV3-1, the J call TRBJ2-1; D remains unclear. The CDR3 sequence is 13 residues long. Germline V CDR1 and CDR2: LGHDT, YNNKEL (reference sequence). With 4 bases removed from V and 5 bases from J, the gap between germline ends came to 9 bases. The CDR3 protein is CASSRSVNNEQFF. Here the CDR3 DNA reads TGTGCCAGCAGCCGCTCGGTTAACAATGAGCAGTTCTTC.

In the case of this clonotype: The germline gene is not matched at one end of the junction; a read error may be the cause. This chain connects TRBV9 to TRBJ1-2; possibly TRBD1 for D (5 bases). Germline lookup yields CDR1 SGDLS and CDR2 YYNGEE. This CDR3 comprises 16 residues. This CDR3 is CASSVDAGALGYGYTF. CDR3 DNA sequence: TGTGCCAGCAGTGTAGACGCCGGGGCGTTGGGCTATGGCTACACCTTC.

This clonotype was counted between two and nine times. The chain recombines TRBV24-1 with TRBJ2-3; 9 bases agree with TRBD2. Germline lookup yields CDR1 KGHDR and CDR2 SFDVKD. There are 15 residues in the CDR3. V shed 6 bases and J 2 bases; nucleotides not matched to a gene: 5. CDR3 coding DNA: TGTGCCACCAGTCCAGCGGGGGGCTACACAGATACGCAGTATTTT. This encodes CATSPAGGYTDTQYF.

The rearrangement joins TRBV2 to TRBJ2-1, with 8 positions matching TRBD2. Germline trimming cut 1 base from V and 4 bases from J; bases unmatched to any gene: 6. The germline V gene encodes CDR1 SNHLY and CDR2 FYNNEI. The CDR3 loop spans 16 amino acids. The CDR3 DNA reads as TGTGCCAGCAGTGAAGAAAGCGGGAGAGGATACAATGAGCAGTTCTTC. Translation: CASSEESGRGYNEQFF.

The rearrangement joins TRBV7-9 to TRBJ2-2; D is possibly TRBD1 (7 bases). Germline lookup yields CDR1 SEHNR and CDR2 FQNEAQ (reference sequence). Trimming took 2 bases from V and 2 from J, leaving 18 bases between them. The CDR3 spans 18 residues. CDR3 region: CASSLPTEGASNTGELFF. The CDR3 coding sequence is TGTGCCAGCAGCTTACCAACGGAGGGGGCGTCTAACACCGGGGAGCTGTTTTTT.

This chain connects TRBV16 to TRBJ1-4, with a possible D match to TRBD1 (5 bases). With 2 bases removed from V and 10 bases from J, the gap between germline ends came to 17 bases. Per germline, CDR1 KGHSY and CDR2 FQNENV. This CDR3 spans 15 amino acids. The CDR3 loop reads CASSQPQGGVGKLFF. The CDR3 nucleotides are TGTGCCAGCAGCCAACCCCAGGGTGGAGTCGGAAAACTGTTTTTT. The whole variable domain, filled in from reference TRBV16 and TRBJ1-4, reads GEEVAQTPKHLVRGEGQKAKLYCAPIKGHSYVFWYQQVLKNEFKFLISFQNENVFDETGMPKERFSAKCLPNSPCSLEIQATKLEDSAVYFCASSQPQGGVGKLFFGSGTQLSVL.

This chain connects TRBV7-8 to TRBJ2-3; 8 bases are a match to TRBD2. The J segment lost 0 bases and the V segment lost 6 bases, leaving 14 bases of the junction unmatched. Germline V gene sequence: CDR1 SGHVS, CDR2 FQNEAQ. The CDR3 is 18 residues long. The CDR3 spells CASSRNTPGLVSTDTQYF. The CDR3 nucleotides are TGTGCCAGCAGTCGTAATACGCCGGGACTAGTCAGCACAGATACGCAGTATTTT.

This clonotype turned up a few times. The V gene is TRBV5-1, the J gene TRBJ2-5, with D unclear. In germline, CDR1 is SGHRS, CDR2 YFSETQ. This CDR3 contains 14 residues. V was clipped by 4 bases and J by 2 bases, with 12 bases between them. The CDR3 DNA reads TGCGCCAGCAGCAAGGACGGAGATCAAGAGACCCAGTACTTC. It is translated as CASSKDGDQETQYF.

A few counts support this clonotype. The CDR3 coding sequence is TGTGCCAGCAGCTTATATCAGCCGAACACTGAAGCTTTCTTT. Translation: CASSLYQPNTEAFF. The chain is built from TRBV7-9 and TRBJ1-1, with D unclear. Germline-derived CDR1 and CDR2 are SEHNR and FQNEAQ (reference sequence). The CDR3 totals 14 residues. Deletions cut 2 bases from V and 1 base from J, with 8 bases between.

The chain combines TRBV7-8 with TRBJ2-2, with 7 bases lining up with TRBD2. The CDR3 loop spans 16 amino acids. Per germline, CDR1 SGHVS and CDR2 FQNEAQ. The ends lost 5 bases at V and 1 base at J; junction bases unmatched: 7. CDR3 sequence (DNA): TGTGCCAGCAGCCCTCGGGAGGCGTTGAACACCGGGGAGCTGTTTTTT. Translated: CASSPREALNTGELFF.

The chain recombines TRBV20-1 with TRBJ1-2, with D hard to call. There are 13 residues in the CDR3. V was clipped by 6 bases and J by 1 base, with 12 bases between them. Germline V lookup: CDR1 DFQATT, CDR2 SNEGSKA (reference sequence). The CDR3 reads CSAPKVLNYGYTF. The CDR3 DNA follows: TGCAGTGCCCCCAAGGTCCTTAACTATGGCTACACCTTC.

The chain is built from TRBV6-1 and TRBJ2-1; 9 bases are a match to TRBD2. Trimming at V came to 3 bases and at J to 10 bases, leaving 7 bases not matched to a gene. In germline, CDR1 is MNHNS, CDR2 SASEGT. The CDR3 consists of 14 residues. The CDR3 loop reads CASSEPSGMGEQFF. DNA of the CDR3: TGTGCCAGCAGTGAGCCTAGCGGGATGGGGGAGCAGTTCTTC.

On this clonotype itself: At one end the junction does not follow the germline gene, possibly because of a read error. The chain recombines TRBV6-5 with TRBJ2-2, with TRBD1 matching over 7 bases. CDR1 is MNHEY, CDR2 SVGAGI, per germline. The CDR3 is 15 amino acids. The CDR3 reads CASSKGQYNTGALFF. CDR3 nucleotide sequence: TGTGCCAGTTCGAAGGGACAGTATAACACCGGGGCGCTGTTTTTT.

The CDR3 DNA reads TGTGCCAGCAGCCAAGAGGCAGGAGACTCCTATGGCTACACCTTC. Residues: CASSQEAGDSYGYTF. This rearrangement joins TRBV14 to TRBJ1-2; D unresolved. Trimming removed 0 bases from V and 4 bases from J, with 12 bases in between. The CDR3 covers 15 residues. The germline V gene has CDR1 SGHDN and CDR2 FVKESK. Based on the CDR3 plus reference TRBV14 and TRBJ1-2, the full variable domain is EAGVTQFPSHSVIEKGQTVTLRCDPISGHDNLYWYRRVMGKEIKFLLHFVKESKQDESGMPNNRFLAERTGGTYSTLKVQPAELEDSGVYFCASSQEAGDSYGYTFGSGTRLTVV.

The chain is built from TRBV6-2 or TRBV6-3 and TRBJ2-1; the match to TRBD1 covers 12 bases. With V trimmed by 2 bases and J by 4 bases, 3 bases remained unmatched. This CDR3 has 16 amino acids. The germline gives CDR1 MNHEY, CDR2 SVGEGT. CDR3 sequence: CASSYPGQGAYNEQFF. Written as DNA, the CDR3 is TGTGCCAGCAGTTACCCGGGACAGGGGGCATACAATGAGCAGTTCTTC.

This clonotype showed up just once. The chain couples TRBV7-6 to TRBJ2-7; D unresolved. The CDR3 sequence is 13 residues long. Germline CDR1 and CDR2: SGHVS and FNYEAQ. Trimming left V 1 base short and J 5 bases short, with 9 bases between. This chain's CDR3 is CASSLGRPHEQYF. The CDR3 DNA reads as TGTGCCAGCAGCTTAGGCAGGCCTCACGAGCAGTACTTC.